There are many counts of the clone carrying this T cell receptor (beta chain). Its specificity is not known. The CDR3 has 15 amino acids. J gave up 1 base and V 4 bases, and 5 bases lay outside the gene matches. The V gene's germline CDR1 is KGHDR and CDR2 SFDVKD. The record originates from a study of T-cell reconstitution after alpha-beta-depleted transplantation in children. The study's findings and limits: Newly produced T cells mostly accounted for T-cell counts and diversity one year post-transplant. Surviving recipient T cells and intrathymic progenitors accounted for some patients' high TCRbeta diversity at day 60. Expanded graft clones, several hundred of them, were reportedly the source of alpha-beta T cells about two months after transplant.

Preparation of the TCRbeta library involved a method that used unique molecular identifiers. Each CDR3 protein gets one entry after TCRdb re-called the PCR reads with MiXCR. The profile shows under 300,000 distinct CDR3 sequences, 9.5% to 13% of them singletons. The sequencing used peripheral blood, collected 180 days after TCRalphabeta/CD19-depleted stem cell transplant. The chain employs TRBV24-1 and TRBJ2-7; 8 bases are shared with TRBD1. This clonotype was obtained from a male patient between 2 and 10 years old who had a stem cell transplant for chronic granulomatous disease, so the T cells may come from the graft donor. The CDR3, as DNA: TGTGCCACCAGTGACTATCACAGGGGGTCCTACGAGCAGTACTTC. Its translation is CATSDYHRGSYEQYF.